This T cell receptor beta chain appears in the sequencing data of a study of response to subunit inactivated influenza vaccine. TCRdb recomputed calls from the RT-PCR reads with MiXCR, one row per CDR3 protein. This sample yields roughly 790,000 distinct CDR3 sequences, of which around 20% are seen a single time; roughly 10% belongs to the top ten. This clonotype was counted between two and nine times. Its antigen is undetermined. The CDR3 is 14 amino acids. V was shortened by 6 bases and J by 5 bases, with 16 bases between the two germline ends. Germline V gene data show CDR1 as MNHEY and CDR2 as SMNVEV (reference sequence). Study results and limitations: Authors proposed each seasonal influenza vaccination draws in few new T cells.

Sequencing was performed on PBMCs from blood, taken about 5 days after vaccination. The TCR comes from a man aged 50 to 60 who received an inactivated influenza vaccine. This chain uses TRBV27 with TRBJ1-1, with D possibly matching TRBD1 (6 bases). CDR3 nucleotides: TGTGCCAGCAGACCCGGGGGGCGCATGACTGAAGCTTTCTTT. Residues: CASRPGGRMTEAFF.